These 20 T cell receptor beta chains were all obtained from the same sample, sequenced in a study of T cell clonality in common variable immunodeficiency. Clones were sequenced by immunoSEQ multiplex PCR, and TCRdb holds only the in-frame ones, with some missing. Listed for the sample are some 80,000 clones, none seen a single time. Sequencing input: peripheral blood mononuclear cells. The receptors shown here come from a person between 18 and 75 years old in good health.

This clone has at least ten counts. The sequenced fragment ends 3 residues before the CDR3 boundary, so the rest is inferred from the germline J gene. The V call is TRBV24-1, the J call TRBJ2-5; D may be TRBD1 (5 bases). Germline values: CDR1 KGHDR, CDR2 SFDVKD. This CDR3 is 13 amino acids long. V lost 4 bases and J 3 bases, leaving 8 bases between the germline ends. CDR3 DNA, as far as it was read: TGTGCCACCAGTGAGACAGTTAAAGAGACC. The encoded protein is CATSETVKET. The whole CDR3 protein reads CATSETVKETQYF.

There are many counts of this clone. The read ends 3 residues before the CDR3 terminus; that terminus is restored from the germline J gene. The V call is TRBV6-1, the J call TRBJ2-7, with 9 bases lining up with TRBD2. Unmatched junction bases numbered 5, after V lost 3 bases and J lost 2 bases. Germline V lookup: CDR1 MNHNS, CDR2 SASEGT. The CDR3 is 15 residues long. The sequenced part of the CDR3 DNA is TGTGCCAGCAGTGAGCCAGGCGGGAGGGCCTACGAG. Encoded protein: CASSEPGGRAYE. In full, the CDR3 reads CASSEPGGRAYEQYF.

Of note for this clone: The CDR3 end lies 3 residues beyond the end of the read and is filled in from the germline J gene. Distinct nucleotide sequences in the sample also encode this CDR3. The chain joins TRBV5-1 to TRBJ2-1; 12 bases fit TRBD2. V dropped 3 bases and J dropped 8; count of bases not matched to a gene: 12. Germline V lookup: CDR1 SGHRS, CDR2 YFSETQ. The CDR3 contains 17 residues. The CDR3 is CASSSYLAGGPNDEQFF. The DNA read from the CDR3 is TGCGCCAGCAGCTCCTACCTAGCGGGGGGGCCAAACGATGAG.

This clone was found many times. Read data end 3 residues before the CDR3 end; the end is taken from the germline J gene. This chain connects TRBV19 to TRBJ2-1, with unresolved D. Germline CDR1 and CDR2: LNHDA and SQIVND (reference sequence). Trimming removed 2 bases at V and 7 bases at J, with 12 bases between. The CDR3 runs to 14 residues. Partial CDR3 DNA: TGTGCCAGTAGTATACTAGGATTATCAAATGAG. Amino acid sequence: CASSILGLSNE. The entire CDR3 reads CASSILGLSNEQFF.

Many counts were recorded for this clone. The read ends 3 residues shy of where the CDR3 ends; the end is completed using the germline J gene. The gene calls are TRBV7-6 and TRBJ2-1; 14 bases map to TRBD2. The germline gives CDR1 SGHVS, CDR2 FNYEAQ. J was trimmed by 5 bases and V by 1 base; bases with no gene match: 4. The CDR3 extends over 17 amino acids. The sequenced part of the CDR3 DNA is TGTGCCAGCAGCTTAGGAGGACTAGCGGGAGGTAACAATGAG. It translates to CASSLGGLAGGNNE. The entire CDR3 reads CASSLGGLAGGNNEQFF.

Ten or more counts support this clone. The read terminates 3 residues ahead of where the CDR3 ends, so the germline J gene completes it. This chain uses TRBV19 with TRBJ2-4; 9 bases are a match to TRBD1. This CDR3 is built from 15 residues. CDR1 is LNHDA and CDR2 is SQIVND in the germline V gene (reference sequence). V lost 6 bases to trimming and J lost 6 bases; unmatched junction nucleotides: 9. CDR3 DNA, as far as it was read: TGTGCCAGTAGCCCAACCGGGACAGGGAGAAACATT. It is translated as CASSPTGTGRNI. The entire CDR3 sequence reads CASSPTGTGRNIQYF.

Many counts were recorded for this clone. With the read ending 3 residues before the CDR3 end, the germline J gene is used to fill in that end. The chain uses TRBV24-1 and TRBJ2-2, with 9 bases that match TRBD2. CDR1 and CDR2 (germline): KGHDR, SFDVKD. V shed 11 bases, J shed 5 bases, and the junction held 11 bases outside the gene matches. The CDR3 runs 15 residues. The CDR3 here is CARSPGGRDTGELFF. The covered CDR3 bases are TGTGCCAGGTCCCCCGGCGGGAGGGATACCGGGGAG.

At least ten counts were recorded for this clone. The sequence runs out 3 residues before the end of the CDR3; the remainder is reconstructed from the germline J gene. The J gene is TRBJ1-2, the V gene TRBV13; 9 bases line up with TRBD1. The junction had 17 bases not matched to a gene; V was cut back by 4 bases and J by 5 bases. This CDR3 has 18 amino acids. Germline V gene data show CDR1 as PRHDT and CDR2 as FYEKMQ (reference sequence). CDR3 sequence: CASSSTDRGFRVVYGYTF. The part of the CDR3 DNA that was read is TGTGCCAGCAGCTCCACAGACAGGGGGTTCAGGGTGGTATATGGC.

This clone was seen repeatedly, ten times or more. The CDR3 spells CARTGDSYNSPLHF. CDR3 DNA, as far as it was read: TGTGCTAGGACAGGGGACTCCTATAATTCACCC. The rearrangement uses TRBV12-3 or TRBV12-4 and TRBJ1-6; 9 positions agree with TRBD1. Read sequence stops 3 residues before the CDR3 end, and the germline J gene provides the missing end. This CDR3 spans 14 amino acids.

This clone occurred many times. The read halts 3 residues ahead of the CDR3 end, with the missing end drawn from the germline J gene. V and J are TRBV5-6 and TRBJ1-5, with D possibly being TRBD1 (6 bases). V dropped 0 bases and J dropped 7 bases, with 11 bases sitting between them. The CDR3 loop spans 14 amino acids. Germline lookup yields CDR1 SGHDT and CDR2 YYEEEE. This CDR3 reads CASSLDRAKQPQHF. The covered CDR3 bases are TGTGCCAGCAGCTTGGACAGGGCCAAGCAGCCC.

This clone was detected ten times or more. The read gets to within 3 residues of the CDR3 end, and the germline J gene fills in the rest. The V gene is TRBV19, the J gene TRBJ2-7; 9 nucleotides align to TRBD1. The CDR3 runs 14 residues. In germline, CDR1 is LNHDA, CDR2 SQIVND (reference sequence). With 8 bases clipped from V and 6 bases from J, the junction kept 11 bases outside the gene matches. Partial CDR3 DNA: TGTGCCAGTCGGCGGGACAGGGACCTAGGCGAG. Protein product: CASRRDRDLGE. The complete CDR3 sequence is CASRRDRDLGEQYF.

This clone has a count of ten or more. With the read ending 3 residues before the CDR3 end, the germline J gene is used to fill in that end. V is TRBV15 and J is TRBJ2-7; 8 bases fit TRBD1. This CDR3 is built from 15 residues. Trimming removed 5 bases from V and 3 bases from J; junction bases left unmatched: 9. Per the germline V gene, CDR1 is LNHNV and CDR2 is YYDKDF (reference sequence). This CDR3 is CATSPEGTGLYEQYF. Incomplete CDR3 DNA: TGTGCCACCAGCCCAGAAGGGACAGGACTCTACGAG.

This clone was seen at least ten times. The read halts 3 residues ahead of the CDR3 end, with the missing end drawn from the germline J gene. The chain joins TRBV5-6 to TRBJ2-7; the D gene could be TRBD1 or TRBD2 (5 bases each). Trimming stripped 6 bases from V and 5 bases from J, with 18 bases between. Germline values: CDR1 SGHDT, CDR2 YYEEEE. The CDR3 runs to 14 residues. The CDR3 here is CASTQERGVHEQYF. The covered CDR3 bases are TGTGCCAGCACCCAGGAGAGGGGAGTACACGAG. Supplemented by reference TRBV5-6 and TRBJ2-7, the full variable domain reads DAGVTQSPTHLIKTRGQQVTLRCSPKSGHDTVSWYQQALGQGPQFIFQYYEEEERQRGNFPDRFSGHQFPNYSSELNVNALLLGDSALYLCASTQERGVHEQYFGPGTRLTVT.

CDR3 sequence: CAVRVQGAWTDTQYF. The part of the CDR3 DNA that was read is TGTGCCGTTCGCGTTCAGGGGGCATGGACAGATACG. The chain is built from TRBV11-1 and TRBJ2-3; 8 nucleotides line up with TRBD1. The read terminates 3 residues before the CDR3 end, so the remaining end is supplied by the germline J gene. V shed 11 bases and J 3 bases; nucleotides not matched to a gene: 13. Germline CDR1 is SGHAT and CDR2 is FQDESV (reference sequence). The CDR3 totals 15 residues.

This clone was seen at least ten times. At one of its ends the junction is not consistent with the germline gene, which may arise from a read error. The observed sequence ends 3 residues before the CDR3 terminus, with the missing tail filled in from the germline J gene. The V call is TRBV4-2, the J call TRBJ2-1; 11 nucleotides align to TRBD2. The germline gives CDR1 LGHNA, CDR2 YNFKEQ. The length of the CDR3 is 15 residues. CDR3 loop: CASSQVSLAGVEQFF. The covered CDR3 bases are TGCGCCAGCAGCCAAGTATCACTAGCGGGAGTTGAG.

There are many counts of this clone. The read terminates 3 residues ahead of where the CDR3 ends, so the germline J gene completes it. The chain couples TRBV5-1 to TRBJ2-2; TRBD2 might be the D (6 bases). The CDR3 runs to 15 residues. V gave up 1 base and J gave up 3 bases, with 10 bases separating them. Germline values: CDR1 SGHRS, CDR2 YFSETQ. The part of the CDR3 DNA that was read is TGCGCCAGCAGCTTGAGAGGAGGGGACACCGGGGAG. Protein: CASSLRGGDTGE. The entire CDR3 is CASSLRGGDTGELFF.

This clone was found many times. The DNA ends 3 residues before the CDR3 does, and the rest of the CDR3 is filled in from the germline J gene. The V and J genes are TRBV4-1 and TRBJ2-7; D not certain. The germline CDR1 and CDR2 sequences are MGHRA and YSYEKL. V lost 3 bases and J lost 0, with 6 bases in between. The CDR3 extends over 13 amino acids. CDR3 loop: CASSHSHSYEQYF. The sequenced CDR3 bases are TGCGCCAGCAGCCACTCACACTCCTACGAG.

This clone showed up many times. The missing CDR3 end, 3 residues past where the read stops, is filled in from the germline J gene. The chain combines TRBV14 with TRBJ2-3; possible D gene TRBD1, 5 bases. The germline V gene has CDR1 SGHDN and CDR2 FVKESK. Trimming removed 4 bases at V and 2 bases at J, with 16 bases between. The CDR3 runs to 16 residues. CDR3 loop: CASSPLTPGLTDTQYF. CDR3 bases read: TGTGCCAGCAGCCCTTTGACGCCAGGGCTCACAGATACG.

This clone appeared many times. The sequenced fragment ends 3 residues before the CDR3 boundary, so the rest is inferred from the germline J gene. The rearrangement links TRBV2 to TRBJ2-7; TRBD2 matches at 7 bases. The CDR3 sequence is 16 residues long. V lost 1 base to trimming and J lost 5 bases; unmatched junction nucleotides: 11. Germline V gene sequence: CDR1 SNHLY, CDR2 FYNNEI. CDR3 residues: CASSEVGGGPLNEQYF. The CDR3 bases that were read are TGTGCCAGCAGTGAAGTCGGGGGAGGGCCGCTTAACGAG. The full variable domain, rest sourced from reference TRBV2 and TRBJ2-7, is EPEVTQTPSHQVTQMGQEVILRCVPISNHLYFYWYRQILGQKVEFLVSFYNNEISEKSEIFDDQFSVERPDGSNFTLKIRSTKLEDSAMYFCASSEVGGGPLNEQYFGPGTRLTVT.

A few counts support this clone. The read is 3 residues too short to cover the CDR3 end, so that end is filled in from the germline J gene. This chain uses TRBV11-3 with TRBJ2-1, with TRBD1 identical over 7 bases. With 1 base clipped from V and 5 bases from J, the junction kept 2 bases outside the gene matches. The CDR3 spans 14 residues. Germline CDR1 and CDR2: SGHNT and YENEEA. The CDR3 DNA, read in part, is TGTGCCAGCAGCTTAGGACAGGGTGACAATGAG. It specifies CASSLGQGDNE. The full CDR3 reads CASSLGQGDNEQFF. The full variable domain, completed using reference TRBV11-3 and TRBJ2-1, is EAGVVQSPRYKIIEKKQPVAFWCNPISGHNTLYWYLQNLGQGPELLIRYENEEAVDDSQLPKDRFSAERLKGVDSTLKIQPAELGDSAVYLCASSLGQGDNEQFFGPGTRLTVL.